This TCR beta chain was retrieved from a study of early T cells in non-severe SARS-CoV-2 infection. Whole-study context: Sequenced bulk RNA came from whole blood that was unsorted, and chains were unpaired.

Overall study findings and caveats: A preference for anti-spike CD8 responses marked VDJdb matching, which missed private and CD4 specificities.

This clonotype has ten or more counts. Its antigen is unidentified. MiXCR, run by TCRdb on the 5' RACE reads, gives a single entry per CDR3 protein. The sample has about 36,000 distinct CDR3 sequences, 6.8% seen once. Germline V gene sequence: CDR1 LGHDT, CDR2 YNNKEL (reference sequence). Trimming shortened V by 0 bases and J by 4 bases, and 11 bases separated the two germline ends. This CDR3 comprises 15 residues. This sequence originates from an adult who was a healthcare worker with PCR-confirmed SARS-CoV-2 infection or an uninfected control (not recorded which). The source was whole blood, collected at baseline. The rearrangement joins TRBV3-1 to TRBJ2-3; perhaps D is TRBD1 or TRBD2 (5 bases each). In DNA form, the CDR3 reads TGTGCCAGCAGCCAAGATCCGGTGGGGGCAGATACGCAGTATTTT. Translation gives CASSQDPVGADTQYF.